A single sample is the source of the 6 T cell receptor beta chains below, sequenced in a study of regulatory T cells in long-lasting Graves disease. Relying on iRepertoire HTBI primers and Arm-PCR of CDR3 regions, the team built TCR beta libraries. TCRdb itself ran the multiplex PCR reads through MiXCR, one entry per CDR3 protein. Of roughly 360,000 distinct CDR3 sequences detected, approximately 25% appear once; the ten largest clones hold around 30%. As for time point: persistent/refractory GD, antithyroid drugs over 5 years with positive TRAb. Extracted PBMC RNA gave rise to the TCR library. Sequenced material: peripheral blood mononuclear cells (PBMCs), taken when the disease was refractory, from a patient treated with antithyroid drugs. The source is a woman in her forties with Graves disease.

This clonotype was observed a handful of times. The chain couples TRBV29-1 to TRBJ2-4; no definite D call. This CDR3 contains 13 residues. From germline, CDR1 is SQVTM and CDR2 ANQGSEA. Trimming shortened V by 7 bases and J by 0 bases, and 10 bases separated the two germline ends. CDR3 sequence reads: CSAWHLAKNIQYF. Here the CDR3 DNA reads TGCAGCGCCTGGCACTTAGCCAAAAACATTCAGTACTTC.

The V gene is TRBV20-1, the J gene TRBJ1-1; D not resolved. In germline, CDR1 is DFQATT, CDR2 SNEGSKA (reference sequence). The CDR3 spans 13 residues. Trimming took off 3 bases at V and 2 bases at J, with 10 bases between the two ends. Here the CDR3 reads CSARSVSNTEAFF. The CDR3 bases are TGCAGTGCTAGGTCAGTTAGTAACACTGAAGCTTTCTTT.

This clonotype was observed at least ten times. V and J are TRBV29-1 and TRBJ2-5, with 9 positions matching TRBD2. This CDR3 is 14 amino acids long. V trimming: 7 bases; J trimming: 4 bases; junction bases outside the gene matches: 10. CDR1 is SQVTM and CDR2 is ANQGSEA in the germline V gene. CDR3 residues: CSARVSAGGETQYF. DNA for the CDR3: TGCAGCGCCCGAGTGTCAGCGGGGGGAGAGACCCAGTACTTC. Full variable domain (outside the CDR3, taken from reference TRBV29-1 and TRBJ2-5): SAVISQKPSRDICQRGTSLTIQCQVDSQVTMMFWYRQQPGQSLTLIATANQGSEATYESGFVIDKFPISRPNLTFSTLTVSNMSPEDSSIYLCSARVSAGGETQYFGPGTRLLVL.

This chain connects TRBV20-1 to TRBJ2-7; D may be TRBD1 (8 bases). This CDR3 is built from 16 residues. Germline V lookup: CDR1 DFQATT, CDR2 SNEGSKA (reference sequence). Trimming removed 0 bases at V and 4 bases at J, with 19 bases between. CDR3 residues: CSARDWGGTGIYEQYF. The CDR3 DNA reads TGCAGTGCTAGAGATTGGGGGGGGACAGGTATTTACGAGCAGTACTTC.

This clonotype was seen a few times. The chain is built from TRBV30 and TRBJ2-2; D is undetermined. Germline CDR1 GTSNPN, CDR2 SVGIG (reference sequence). V shed 6 bases and J shed 7 bases, with 12 bases lying between them. CDR3 size: 12 residues. The CDR3 sequence is CACPYGHGELFF. The CDR3 DNA is TGTGCCTGCCCCTACGGCCACGGGGAGCTGTTTTTT. Filled out from reference TRBV30 and TRBJ2-2, the complete variable domain reads SQTIHQWPATLVQPVGSPLSLECTVEGTSNPNLYWYRQAAGRGLQLLFYSVGIGQISSEVPQNLSASRPQDRQFILSSKKLLLSDSGFYLCACPYGHGELFFGEGSRLTVL.

The chain combines TRBV3-1 with TRBJ2-7; no definite D call. Germline V gene lookup returns CDR1 LGHDT and CDR2 YNNKEL (reference sequence). The CDR3 spans 13 residues. V was trimmed by 6 bases and J by 7 bases, leaving 16 bases between them. The CDR3 region is CASRQSNLGEQYF. DNA of the CDR3: TGTGCCAGCAGACAATCTAATCTCGGGGAGCAGTACTTC.